The sequence of this T cell receptor (beta chain) was determined in a study of PD-L1 blockade in urothelial cancer. Trimming shortened V by 7 bases and J by 2 bases, and 14 bases separated the two germline ends. There are 14 residues in the CDR3. CDR1 SNHLY and CDR2 FYNNEI come from the germline V gene. Clones were sequenced by immunoSEQ multiplex PCR, and TCRdb holds only the in-frame ones, with some missing. The table records 20,000 to 25,000 clones, approximately 89% of them present only once. Time point indicated: peripheral blood 6 weeks after treatment start. The chain employs TRBV2 and TRBJ2-5, with D maybe TRBD2 (5 bases). The clonotype originates from a woman aged 55-75 years with urothelial cancer. The starting material was PBMCs, obtained around atezolizumab (anti-PD-L1) treatment. The CDR3 loop reads CASNPARGQETQYF. The CDR3 DNA is TGTGCCAGCAATCCAGCAAGAGGGCAAGAGACCCAGTACTTC.